This TCR beta chain was sequenced for a study of Graves' ophthalmopathy and Graves' hyperthyroidism. Overall study findings and caveats: Clonotypes were expanded in thyroid at above 0.001 frequency, and most also appeared in blood.

As the template, RNA transcripts were used to amplify TCR beta CDR3 regions. The first-round RT-PCR employed HTBI primers together with the Qiagen OneStep RT-PCR kit. A multiplex PCR was then performed as the second round. TCRdb reprocessed the multiplex PCR reads via MiXCR and lists one record per CDR3 protein. Counted here are 450,000 to 600,000 distinct CDR3 sequences, approximately 35% occurring once; the ten biggest clones make up roughly 4%. Germline V gene data show CDR1 as SGHVS and CDR2 as FQNEAQ. This CDR3 has 16 residues. In the case of this clonotype: As yet, its antigen is unknown. At one end the junction does not follow the germline gene, possibly because of a read error.

This receptor was taken from an adult man with Graves' hyperthyroidism. The sequenced sample was peripheral blood or thyroid tissue (not recorded which). V usage is TRBV7-8 and J usage is TRBJ1-1; 10 positions agree with TRBD1. CDR3 protein: CASSFGQGDANTEAFF. The CDR3 DNA is TGTGCCAGCAGCTTCGGACAGGGGGACGCGAACACCGAAGCTTTCTTT.